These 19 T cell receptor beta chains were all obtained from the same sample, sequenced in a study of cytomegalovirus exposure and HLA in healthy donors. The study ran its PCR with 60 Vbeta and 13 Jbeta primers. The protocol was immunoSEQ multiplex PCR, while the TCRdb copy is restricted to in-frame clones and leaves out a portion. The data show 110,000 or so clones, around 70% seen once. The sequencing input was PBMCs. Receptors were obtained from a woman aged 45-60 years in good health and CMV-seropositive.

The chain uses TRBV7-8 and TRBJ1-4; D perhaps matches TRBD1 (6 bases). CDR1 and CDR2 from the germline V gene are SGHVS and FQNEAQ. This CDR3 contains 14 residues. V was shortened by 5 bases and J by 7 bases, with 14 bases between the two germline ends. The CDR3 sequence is CASSRGGQIEKLFF. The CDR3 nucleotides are TGTGCCAGCAGCCGCGGGGGGCAGATTGAAAAACTGTTTTTT.

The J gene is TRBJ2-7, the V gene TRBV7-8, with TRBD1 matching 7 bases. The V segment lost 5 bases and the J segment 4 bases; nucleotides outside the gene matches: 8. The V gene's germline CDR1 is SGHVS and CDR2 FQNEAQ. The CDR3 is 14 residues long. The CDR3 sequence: CASSPRQGKYEQYF. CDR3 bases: TGTGCCAGCAGCCCCCGACAGGGTAAATACGAGCAGTACTTC.

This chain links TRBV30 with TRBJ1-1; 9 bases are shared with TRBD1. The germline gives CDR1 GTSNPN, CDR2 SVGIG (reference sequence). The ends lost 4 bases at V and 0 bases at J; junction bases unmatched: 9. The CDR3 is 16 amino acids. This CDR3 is CAWTLGQGDMNTEAFF. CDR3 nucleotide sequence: TGTGCCTGGACCCTGGGACAGGGTGATATGAACACTGAAGCTTTCTTT. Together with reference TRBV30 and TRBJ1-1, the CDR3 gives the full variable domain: SQTIHQWPATLVQPVGSPLSLECTVEGTSNPNLYWYRQAAGRGLQLLFYSVGIGQISSEVPQNLSASRPQDRQFILSSKKLLLSDSGFYLCAWTLGQGDMNTEAFFGQGTRLTVV.

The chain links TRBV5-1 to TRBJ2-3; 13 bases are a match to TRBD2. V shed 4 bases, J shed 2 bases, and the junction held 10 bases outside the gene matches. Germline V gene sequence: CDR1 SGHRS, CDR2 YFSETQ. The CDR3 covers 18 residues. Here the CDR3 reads CASSPTTSGGANTDTQYF. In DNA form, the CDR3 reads TGCGCCAGCAGCCCGACTACTAGCGGGGGGGCCAACACAGATACGCAGTATTTT.

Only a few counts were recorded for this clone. The CDR3 coding sequence is TGTGCCAGTGGAACGCGATGGAGGATGAACACTGAAGCTTTCTTT. Its translation is CASGTRWRMNTEAFF. The rearrangement uses TRBV19 and TRBJ1-1; D unclear. CDR3 length: 15 amino acids. Germline-derived CDR1 and CDR2 are LNHDA and SQIVND (reference sequence). V lost 8 bases and J lost 0, with 16 bases in between.

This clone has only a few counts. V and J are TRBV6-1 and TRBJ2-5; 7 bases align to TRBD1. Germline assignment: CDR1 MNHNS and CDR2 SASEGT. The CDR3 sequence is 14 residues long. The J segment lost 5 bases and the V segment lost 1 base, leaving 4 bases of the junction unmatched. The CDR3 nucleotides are TGTGCCAGCAGTGAAGGTACAGGGGTGGAGACCCAGTACTTC. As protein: CASSEGTGVETQYF.

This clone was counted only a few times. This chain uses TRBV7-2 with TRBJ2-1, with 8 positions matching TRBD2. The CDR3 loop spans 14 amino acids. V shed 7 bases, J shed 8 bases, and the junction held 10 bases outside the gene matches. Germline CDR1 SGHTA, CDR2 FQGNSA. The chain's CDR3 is CASTRTSTIDEQFF. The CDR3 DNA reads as TGTGCCAGCACCCGGACTAGCACAATCGATGAGCAGTTCTTC.

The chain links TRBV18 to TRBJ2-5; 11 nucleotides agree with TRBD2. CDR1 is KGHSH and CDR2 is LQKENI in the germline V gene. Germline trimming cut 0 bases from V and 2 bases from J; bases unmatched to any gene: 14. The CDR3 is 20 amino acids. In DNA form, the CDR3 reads TGTGCCAGCTCACCACCTAATCAGCCTAGCGGGGGGCGCGGACAAGAGACCCAGTACTTC. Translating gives CASSPPNQPSGGRGQETQYF.

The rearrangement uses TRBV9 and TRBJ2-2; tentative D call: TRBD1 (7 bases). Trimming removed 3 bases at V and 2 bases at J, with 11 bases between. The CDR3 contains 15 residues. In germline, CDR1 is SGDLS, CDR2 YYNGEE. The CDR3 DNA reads TGTGCCAGCAGCGGCGGGACAGATAACACCGGGGAGCTGTTTTTT. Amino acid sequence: CASSGGTDNTGELFF. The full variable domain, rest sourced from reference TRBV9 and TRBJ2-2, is DSGVTQTPKHLITATGQRVTLRCSPRSGDLSVYWYQQSLDQGLQFLIQYYNGEERAKGNILERFSAQQFPDLHSELNLSSLELGDSALYFCASSGGTDNTGELFFGEGSRLTVL.

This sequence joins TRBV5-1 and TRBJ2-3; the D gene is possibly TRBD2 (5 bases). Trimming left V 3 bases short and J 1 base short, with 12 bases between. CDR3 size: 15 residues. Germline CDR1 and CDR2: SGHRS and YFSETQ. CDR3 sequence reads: CASSSRVSGTDTQYF. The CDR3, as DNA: TGCGCCAGCAGCTCGCGGGTAAGCGGCACAGATACGCAGTATTTT.

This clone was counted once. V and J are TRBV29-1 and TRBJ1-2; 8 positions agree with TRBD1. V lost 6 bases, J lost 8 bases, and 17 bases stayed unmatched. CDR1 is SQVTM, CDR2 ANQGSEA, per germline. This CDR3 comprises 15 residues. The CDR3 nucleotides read TGCAGCGTCCAAAACGGCGGACAGGGAAAAGTGGGCTACACCTTC. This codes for CSVQNGGQGKVGYTF.

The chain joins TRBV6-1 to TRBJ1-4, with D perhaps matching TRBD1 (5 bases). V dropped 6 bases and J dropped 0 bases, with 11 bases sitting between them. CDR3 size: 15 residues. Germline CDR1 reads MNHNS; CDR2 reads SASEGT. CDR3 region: CASSSDSATNEKLFF. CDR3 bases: TGTGCCAGCAGCTCCGACAGTGCAACTAATGAAAAACTGTTTTTT.

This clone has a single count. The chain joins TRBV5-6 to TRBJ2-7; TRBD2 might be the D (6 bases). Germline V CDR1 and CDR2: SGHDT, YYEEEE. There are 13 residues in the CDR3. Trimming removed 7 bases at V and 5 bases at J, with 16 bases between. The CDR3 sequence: CASPVAGGDEQYF. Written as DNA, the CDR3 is TGTGCCAGCCCGGTCGCTGGAGGGGACGAGCAGTACTTC.

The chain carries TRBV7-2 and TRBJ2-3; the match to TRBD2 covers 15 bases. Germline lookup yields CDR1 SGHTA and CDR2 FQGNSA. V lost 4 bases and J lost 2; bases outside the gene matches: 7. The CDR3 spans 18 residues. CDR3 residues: CASSSGLAGGLDTDTQYF. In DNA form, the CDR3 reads TGTGCCAGCAGCTCCGGACTAGCGGGGGGGCTTGACACAGATACGCAGTATTTT.

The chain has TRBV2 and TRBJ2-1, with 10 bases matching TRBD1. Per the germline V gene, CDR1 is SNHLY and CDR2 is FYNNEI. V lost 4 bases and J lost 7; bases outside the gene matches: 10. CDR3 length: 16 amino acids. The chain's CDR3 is CASSGGSGTGVNEQFF. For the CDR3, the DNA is TGTGCCAGCAGTGGGGGATCCGGGACAGGGGTAAATGAGCAGTTCTTC.

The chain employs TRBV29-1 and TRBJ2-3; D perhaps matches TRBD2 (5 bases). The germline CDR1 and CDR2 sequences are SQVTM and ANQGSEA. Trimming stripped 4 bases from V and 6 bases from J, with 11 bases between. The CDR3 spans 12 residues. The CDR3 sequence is CSVGKAVDTQYF. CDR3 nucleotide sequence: TGCAGCGTTGGGAAAGCGGTGGATACGCAGTATTTT.

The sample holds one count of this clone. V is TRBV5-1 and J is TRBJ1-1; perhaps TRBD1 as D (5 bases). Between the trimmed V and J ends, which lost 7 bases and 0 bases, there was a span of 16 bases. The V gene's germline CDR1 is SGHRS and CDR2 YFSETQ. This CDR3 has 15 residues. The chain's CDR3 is CASAGQTIMNTEAFF. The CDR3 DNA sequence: TGCGCCAGCGCAGGGCAAACTATAATGAACACTGAAGCTTTCTTT.

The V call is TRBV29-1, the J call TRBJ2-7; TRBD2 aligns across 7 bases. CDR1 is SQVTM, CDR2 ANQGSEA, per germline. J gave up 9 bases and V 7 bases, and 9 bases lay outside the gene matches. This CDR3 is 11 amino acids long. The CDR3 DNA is TGCAGCGGCCTACGCGGGGGTGCGCAGTACTTC. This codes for CSGLRGGAQYF.

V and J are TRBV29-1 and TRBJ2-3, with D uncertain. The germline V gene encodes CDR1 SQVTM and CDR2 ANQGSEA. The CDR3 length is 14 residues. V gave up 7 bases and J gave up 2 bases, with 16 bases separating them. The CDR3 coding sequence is TGCAGCGCTGTGGCGCGGTTTGACACAGATACGCAGTATTTT. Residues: CSAVARFDTDTQYF.